The 18 T cell receptor beta chains below all came from one sample that was sequenced in a study of blood T cell repertoires in COVID-19. Produced via immunoSEQ multiplex PCR; TCRdb's table is partial and in-frame only. Among around 140,000 clones listed, about 87% were seen once. Sequencing was carried out using peripheral blood. These receptors came from a human donor with COVID-19, enrolled during active disease. The donor label of this sample is uncertain.

The chain carries TRBV7-9 and TRBJ2-7; possibly TRBD1 for D (5 bases). Trimming took 6 bases from V and 5 from J, leaving 11 bases between them. The V gene's germline CDR1 is SEHNR and CDR2 FQNEAQ (reference sequence). The CDR3 extends over 12 amino acids. The CDR3 loop is CASSYTGHEQYF. As DNA, the CDR3 is TGTGCCAGCAGTTATACAGGCCACGAGCAGTACTTC.

The gene calls are TRBV27 and TRBJ1-5; TRBD1 aligns across 10 bases. The germline gives CDR1 MNHEY, CDR2 SMNVEV (reference sequence). This CDR3 has 19 amino acids. Unmatched junction bases numbered 12, after V lost 4 bases and J lost 0 bases. The CDR3 is CASSSTTGGAIPSNQPQHF. The CDR3 nucleotides read TGTGCCAGCAGTTCCACGACAGGGGGCGCGATACCTAGCAATCAGCCCCAGCATTTT.

Only a few counts were recorded for this clone. This sequence joins TRBV5-1 and TRBJ1-1; 9 nucleotides match TRBD1. Germline CDR1 is SGHRS and CDR2 is YFSETQ. The CDR3 consists of 15 residues. After removal of 4 bases from V and 3 bases from J, the junction contained 7 bases not matched to a gene. The CDR3 sequence is CASSVQQGAHTEAFF. CDR3 in DNA: TGCGCCAGCAGCGTACAACAGGGGGCGCACACTGAAGCTTTCTTT.

This sequence joins TRBV7-9 and TRBJ2-7; D may be TRBD2 (7 bases). V was shortened by 7 bases and J by 3 bases, with 16 bases between the two germline ends. The CDR3 has 14 amino acids. The germline V gene encodes CDR1 SEHNR and CDR2 FQNEAQ (reference sequence). The CDR3 DNA reads as TGTGCCAGCAACCTAGGGGGGGATTACTACGAGCAGTACTTC. This sequence encodes CASNLGGDYYEQYF. Full variable domain (missing parts from reference TRBV7-9 and TRBJ2-7): DTGVSQNPRHKITKRGQNVTFRCDPISEHNRLYWYRQTLGQGPEFLTYFQNEAQLEKSRLLSDRFSAERPKGSFSTLEIQRTEQGDSAMYLCASNLGGDYYEQYFGPGTRLTVT.

The chain links TRBV18 to TRBJ1-2, with 9 bases matching TRBD1. This CDR3 has 14 residues. Trimming cost V 6 bases and J 2 bases; bases outside gene matches: 4. Per the germline V gene, CDR1 is KGHSH and CDR2 is LQKENI. The CDR3 nucleotides read TGTGCCAGCTCGCTAGACAGGGGGAACTATGGCTACACCTTC. Its translation: CASSLDRGNYGYTF.

The chain joins TRBV6-4 to TRBJ1-2; 9 bases fit TRBD1. The germline CDR1 and CDR2 sequences are MRHNA and SNTAGT. After removal of 6 bases from V and 4 bases from J, the junction contained 9 bases not matched to a gene. The CDR3 length is 15 residues. The CDR3 nucleotides read TGTGCCAGCAGCGCCCAAGGACAGGGGACCTATGGCTACACCTTC. Translating gives CASSAQGQGTYGYTF.

The rearrangement uses TRBV11-3 and TRBJ1-2, with 8 bases that match TRBD1. Germline CDR1 and CDR2: SGHNT and YENEEA. The CDR3 has 16 residues. The V gene end was trimmed by 5 bases and the J gene end by 5 bases; junction bases not matched to a gene: 13. This CDR3 is CASSPSSTGEGYGYTF. The DNA of the CDR3 is TGTGCCAGCAGCCCCTCGTCGACAGGGGAGGGGTATGGCTACACCTTC.

This clone has more than one count but fewer than ten. The chain recombines TRBV2 with TRBJ2-7, with 9 bases aligning to TRBD1. The CDR3 contains 13 residues. CDR1 is SNHLY and CDR2 is FYNNEI in the germline V gene. V gave up 6 bases and J gave up 5 bases; unmatched junction bases: 5. CDR3 coding DNA: TGTGCCAGCAGAAACGACAGGGGGAACGAGCAGTACTTC. Its translation is CASRNDRGNEQYF.

The gene calls are TRBV18 and TRBJ2-7; weak D call: TRBD2 (5 bases). CDR1 is KGHSH, CDR2 LQKENI, per germline. Trimming left V 1 base short and J 3 bases short, with 7 bases between. CDR3 size: 13 residues. The CDR3 is CASSPQGDYEQYF. The CDR3 nucleotides read TGTGCCAGCTCACCACAGGGAGACTACGAGCAGTACTTC.

On this clone itself: Other DNA sequences in this sample translate to the same CDR3. V gene TRBV5-1 combines with J gene TRBJ1-5; 9 bases match TRBD1. Germline values: CDR1 SGHRS, CDR2 YFSETQ. The CDR3 is 15 residues long. The V and J ends lost 2 bases and 2 bases, in that order; junction bases with no gene match: 2. The CDR3 DNA reads as TGCGCCAGCAGCTTCACAGGGGGCCGCAATCAGCCCCAGCATTTT. Its protein is CASSFTGGRNQPQHF.

The rearrangement links TRBV5-4 to TRBJ2-7; D perhaps matches TRBD2 (6 bases). The V end lost 1 base, the J end lost 7 bases, and 15 bases lay between the germline ends. Germline-derived CDR1 and CDR2 are SGHNT and YYREEE (reference sequence). This CDR3 is built from 14 residues. The DNA of the CDR3 is TGTGCCAGCAGCTTGCATTCGGGAGCGGAGGAGCAGTACTTC. This encodes CASSLHSGAEEQYF.

The rearrangement uses TRBV2 and TRBJ1-1; maybe TRBD1 (5 bases). CDR3 length: 14 amino acids. Germline V gene data show CDR1 as SNHLY and CDR2 as FYNNEI. The V end lost 6 bases, the J end lost 10 bases, and 21 bases lay between the germline ends. The CDR3 DNA follows: TGTGCCAGCAGCGAAACCGCCAACAGGATAGGAGCTTTCTTT. Protein product: CASSETANRIGAFF.

The rearrangement joins TRBV24-1 to TRBJ2-2, with 9 positions matching TRBD1. With 3 bases clipped from V and 3 bases from J, the junction kept 4 bases outside the gene matches. CDR1 is KGHDR and CDR2 is SFDVKD in the germline V gene. This CDR3 spans 16 amino acids. DNA for the CDR3: TGTGCCACCAGTGATGTGGGACAGGGCCACACCGGGGAGCTGTTTTTT. Amino acid sequence: CATSDVGQGHTGELFF.

The CDR3, as DNA: TGTGCCTGGAGTGTAACAGGGATCGGGTATGGCTACACCTTC. The encoded protein is CAWSVTGIGYGYTF. The chain carries TRBV30 and TRBJ1-2; tentatively, D is TRBD1 (6 bases). The germline CDR1 and CDR2 sequences are GTSNPN and SVGIG (reference sequence). The CDR3 sequence is 14 residues long. V lost 0 bases and J lost 5, with 13 bases in between. Looking up the rest from reference TRBV30 and TRBJ1-2 gives the full variable domain: SQTIHQWPATLVQPVGSPLSLECTVEGTSNPNLYWYRQAAGRGLQLLFYSVGIGQISSEVPQNLSASRPQDRQFILSSKKLLLSDSGFYLCAWSVTGIGYGYTFGSGTRLTVV.

V and J are TRBV24-1 and TRBJ2-3, with 7 bases aligning to TRBD2. Germline V gene sequence: CDR1 KGHDR, CDR2 SFDVKD. V was clipped by 4 bases and J by 2 bases; unmatched bases: 5. CDR3 length equals 15 residues. The CDR3 DNA sequence: TGTGCCACCAGTGACCAGCGGGGCAACACAGATACGCAGTATTTT. It codes for CATSDQRGNTDTQYF.

The chain carries TRBV7-3 and TRBJ1-6; D gene ambiguous. Trimming took 2 bases from V and 7 from J, leaving 6 bases between them. Germline CDR1 SGHTA, CDR2 FQGTGA. This CDR3 contains 13 residues. The CDR3 sequence: CASSLAWNSPLHF. The CDR3 region has the DNA TGTGCCAGCAGCTTAGCGTGGAATTCACCCCTCCACTTT.

This chain uses TRBV6-4 with TRBJ1-2; TRBD1 matches at 7 bases. CDR1 MRHNA and CDR2 SNTAGT come from the germline V gene. J lost 9 bases, V lost 0 bases, and 13 bases had no gene match. This CDR3 has 16 residues. CDR3 loop: CASSDSGTAAGVSYTF. The CDR3 DNA follows: TGTGCCAGCAGTGACTCAGGGACAGCCGCCGGAGTGAGCTACACCTTC.

The chain has TRBV5-4 and TRBJ2-5, with 11 bases fitting TRBD2. CDR3 length: 15 residues. V lost 0 bases, J lost 4 bases, and 2 bases stayed unmatched. Germline loops: CDR1 SGHNT, CDR2 YYREEE (reference sequence). As DNA, the CDR3 is TGTGCCAGCAGCTTGGTGACTAGCGGGGTAGAGACCCAGTACTTC. It codes for CASSLVTSGVETQYF.